These T cell receptor beta chains were read from a single sample in a study of T cells in Graves' hyperthyroidism and ophthalmopathy. Each CDR3 protein is one row after TCRdb ran MiXCR on the multiplex PCR reads. Counted here are fewer than 600,000 distinct CDR3 sequences, over 13% occurring once; the ten biggest clones make up over 15%. The sample was blood. These receptors all stem from a woman aged 18-29 years with Graves' hyperthyroidism. Both conserved end residues are part of each CDR3. The D gene is left open where the match is weak. Some rows mark clone size as missing; the rest say once, few, many or name a class of expanded clone.

cdr3_length	j_call	clone_size	d_call	v_call	cdr3_aa	cdr3_nt
17	TRBJ1-5	many	-	TRBV20-1	CSALQPGGSYSNQPQHF	TGCAGTGCCCTCCAACCCGGGGGTTCGTATAGCAATCAGCCCCAGCATTTT
15	TRBJ2-5	many	-	TRBV28	CASSFADGAQETQYF	TGTGCCAGCAGTTTCGCGGACGGGGCACAAGAGACCCAGTACTTC
14	TRBJ1-5	-	-	TRBV15	CATSRDRASQPQHF	TGTGCCACCAGCAGAGACAGGGCCAGTCAGCCCCAGCATTTT
13	TRBJ2-7	many	-	TRBV7-9	CASSSTGPHEQYF	TGTGCCAGCAGCTCGACAGGACCCCACGAGCAGTACTTC
13	TRBJ2-7	many	-	TRBV27	CASSLSTVYEQYF	TGTGCCAGCAGTTTGTCGACAGTCTACGAGCAGTACTTC
13	TRBJ2-1	-	-	TRBV9	CASSVESDNEQFF	TGTGCCAGCAGCGTTGAGTCGGACAATGAGCAGTTCTTC
14	TRBJ1-2	-	TRBD1	TRBV30	CAWRLAGGGYGYTF	TGTGCCTGGAGACTGGCAGGGGGCGGCTATGGCTACACCTTC
17	TRBJ2-5	many	-	TRBV28	CASSSDPLALNQETQYF	TGTGCCAGCAGTTCAGACCCTCTAGCGCTTAACCAAGAGACCCAGTACTTC
16	TRBJ2-5	many	-	TRBV5-4	CASSLRGRGLTETQYF	TGTGCCAGCAGCTTGCGCGGGCGGGGCCTTACGGAGACCCAGTACTTC
16	TRBJ2-1	many	TRBD2	TRBV12-3/TRBV12-4	CASSSSPQRGYNEQFF	TGTGCCAGCAGTTCCTCCCCGCAGCGGGGTTACAATGAGCAGTTCTTC
13	TRBJ2-2	-	TRBD1	TRBV24-1	CATSGQGTGELFF	TGTGCCACCAGTGGACAGGGCACCGGGGAGCTGTTTTTT
15	TRBJ1-2	many	-	TRBV3-1	CASSQEFRGHYGYTF	TGTGCCAGCAGCCAAGAATTCAGGGGACACTATGGCTACACCTTC
15	TRBJ1-5	many	-	TRBV11-2	CASSLGPNSNQPQHF	TGTGCCAGCAGCTTAGGTCCGAATAGCAATCAGCCCCAGCATTTT
14	TRBJ1-6	many	TRBD1	TRBV12-3/TRBV12-4	CASSPRTGNSPLHF	TGTGCCAGCAGCCCTCGGACAGGGAATTCACCCCTCCACTTT
14	TRBJ1-5	-	-	TRBV19	CASRGFLSNQPQHF	TGTGCCAGTCGGGGGTTTCTCAGCAATCAGCCCCAGCATTTT
16	TRBJ2-2	-	TRBD1	TRBV11-3	CASSSTRDRGPGELFF	TGTGCCAGCAGCTCAACCCGGGACAGGGGGCCCGGGGAGCTGTTTTTT
15	TRBJ2-1	few	TRBD2	TRBV12-3/TRBV12-4	CASSWGLARHNEQFF	TGTGCCAGCAGTTGGGGACTAGCGCGCCACAATGAGCAGTTCTTC
15	TRBJ2-1	-	-	TRBV5-1	CASSLGGLVHNEQFF	TGCGCCAGCAGCTTGGGAGGGTTAGTGCACAATGAGCAGTTCTTC
14	TRBJ1-2	many	-	TRBV27	CASSLGATRPGYTF	TGTGCCAGCAGTTTAGGGGCCACACGGCCTGGCTACACCTTC
12	TRBJ2-1	many	-	TRBV7-3	CASSSYRGGQFF	TGTGCCAGCAGCTCGTATCGTGGGGGGCAGTTCTTC
15	TRBJ2-3	few	-	TRBV4-1	CASSPSGGRADTQYF	TGCGCCAGCAGCCCGAGTGGGGGGCGGGCAGATACGCAGTATTTT
19	TRBJ2-6	few	TRBD1	TRBV20-1	CSARHRYTGRGSGANVLTF	TGCAGTGCTAGACACCGATATACGGGCAGGGGGTCTGGGGCCAACGTCCTGACTTTC
17	TRBJ1-1	many	TRBD1	TRBV12-3/TRBV12-4	CASSFQGVEDMNTEAFF	TGTGCCAGCAGTTTTCAGGGGGTAGAGGATATGAACACTGAAGCTTTCTTT
16	TRBJ2-1	many	-	TRBV3-1	CASSLFSGSFYNEQFF	TGTGCCAGCAGCCTTTTCAGCGGATCCTTCTACAATGAGCAGTTCTTC
16	TRBJ2-3	few	TRBD2	TRBV18	CASTPGLAGVRDTQYF	TGTGCCAGTACCCCGGGACTAGCGGGAGTGAGAGATACGCAGTATTTT
18	TRBJ2-1	-	-	TRBV7-3	CASSLRYFRESSYNEQFF	TGTGCCAGCAGCTTACGCTACTTCCGGGAGAGCTCCTACAATGAGCAGTTCTTC
14	TRBJ1-1	many	TRBD1	TRBV10-3	CAISDDRGNLEAFF	TGTGCCATCAGTGATGACAGGGGCAATCTTGAAGCTTTCTTT
15	TRBJ1-1	many	-	TRBV24-1	CATGIDCLMNTEAFF	TGTGCCACCGGAATAGACTGCCTGATGAACACTGAAGCTTTCTTT
14	TRBJ2-1	-	-	TRBV14	CASSQAALYNEQFF	TGTGCCAGCAGCCAAGCCGCACTTTACAATGAGCAGTTCTTC
16	TRBJ1-1	few	TRBD1	TRBV12-5	CASGYGTGYPYTEAFF	TGTGCTAGTGGTTATGGGACAGGGTACCCGTACACTGAAGCTTTCTTT
16	TRBJ1-2	many	TRBD1	TRBV3-1	CASSQDRRTGSHGYTF	TGTGCCAGCAGCCAAGATCGAAGGACAGGGAGTCATGGCTACACCTTC
11	TRBJ1-3	-	-	TRBV6-1	CASKEGNTIYF	TGTGCCAGCAAGGAGGGAAACACCATATATTTT
14	TRBJ2-2	many	-	TRBV2	CASTLGRATGELFF	TGTGCCAGCACCTTAGGTCGGGCCACCGGGGAGCTGTTTTTT
11	TRBJ2-3	-	-	TRBV19	CASTPGDTQYF	TGTGCCAGTACCCCAGGAGATACGCAGTATTTT
15	TRBJ2-3	many	-	TRBV7-8	CASSWKLVGTDTQYF	TGTGCCAGCAGCTGGAAGTTGGTCGGCACAGATACGCAGTATTTT
15	TRBJ2-7	few	TRBD2	TRBV5-1	CASSLAGTSNYEQYF	TGCGCCAGCAGCCTAGCGGGAACTTCAAACTACGAGCAGTACTTC
11	TRBJ2-5	few	-	TRBV13	CASSLRAAQYF	TGTGCCAGCAGCTTACGGGCAGCTCAGTACTTC
15	TRBJ1-1	many	-	TRBV3-1	CASSQEVSGNTEAFF	TGTGCCAGCAGCCAAGAGGTGTCGGGAAACACTGAAGCTTTCTTT
16	TRBJ2-5	few	TRBD2	TRBV6-5	CASSYVRTGGAETQYF	TGTGCCAGCAGTTACGTTCGGACGGGAGGGGCAGAGACCCAGTACTTC
17	TRBJ1-2	-	TRBD1	TRBV3-1	CASSPYRGLSRIYGHTF	TGTGCCAGCAGCCCCTACAGGGGGCTCTCTCGTATCTATGGCCACACCTTC
17	TRBJ2-7	many	TRBD2	TRBV7-9	CASSRGLAGGETYEQYF	TGTGCCAGCTCTCGAGGGCTAGCGGGAGGGGAGACCTACGAGCAGTACTTC
15	TRBJ2-7	many	TRBD1	TRBV27	CASSLKTGEIYEQYF	TGTGCCAGCAGTTTAAAGACAGGGGAAATCTACGAGCAGTACTTC
20	TRBJ2-5	-	-	TRBV28	CASSSRAKPREPPGEETQYF	TGTGCCAGCAGCTCCCGGGCGAAGCCTCGGGAGCCCCCGGGTGAGGAGACCCAGTACTTC
15	TRBJ2-1	few	TRBD2	TRBV7-2	CASRSPTSAYNEQFF	TGTGCCAGCCGCTCCCCTACTAGCGCATACAATGAGCAGTTCTTC
13	TRBJ1-2	many	TRBD1	TRBV29-1	CSVEDQRGRGYTF	TGCAGCGTTGAAGATCAAAGGGGGCGCGGCTACACCTTC
11	TRBJ2-3	many	-	TRBV20-1	CSAALTDTQYF	TGCAGTGCCGCCCTAACAGATACGCAGTATTTT
14	TRBJ2-3	-	-	TRBV6-1	CASSENGPRDTQYF	TGTGCCAGCAGTGAAAATGGCCCGAGAGATACGCAGTATTTT
15	TRBJ2-7	many	TRBD1	TRBV12-3/TRBV12-4	CASSSPGQGAYEQYF	TGTGCCAGCAGTTCCCCCGGGCAGGGGGCCTACGAGCAGTACTTC
14	TRBJ2-5	many	-	TRBV24-1	CATSKTGPQETQYF	TGTGCCACCAGCAAAACAGGGCCCCAAGAGACCCAGTACTTC